This is a list of T cell receptor beta chains from one sample in a study of T cell changes during pregnancy in multiple sclerosis. Produced via immunoSEQ multiplex PCR; TCRdb's table is partial and in-frame only. The table includes some 83,000 clones, around 93% detected once. Source: PBMCs, taken in the first trimester of pregnancy. These receptors all come from a female donor in good health, serving as a control in a pregnancy study. Some clones in this sample may be carry-over from other donors' samples. CDR3s include the opening cysteine and the closing phenylalanine or tryptophan. A D gene is named only where the DNA matches it firmly.

j_call | d_call | v_call | cdr3_aa
TRBJ2-7 | TRBD1 | TRBV13 | CASSYRDRDYEQYF
TRBJ1-2 | . | TRBV18 | CASSPNVQGNGYTF
TRBJ2-7 | TRBD1 | TRBV6-5 | CASSYSTGAYYEQYF
TRBJ2-3 | TRBD2 | TRBV28 | CASSTTSGDRTDTQYF
TRBJ2-7 | . | TRBV19 | CASSLTGSPYEQYF
TRBJ1-2 | . | TRBV5-1 | CASSLSTTGNYGYTF
TRBJ1-2 | . | TRBV29-1 | CSWAGLEGYTF
TRBJ2-4 | . | TRBV5-1 | CASSLTGLAKNIQYF
TRBJ1-2 | . | TRBV25-1 | CASSEFDPGYGYTF
TRBJ1-3 | . | TRBV18 | CASSGQADSGNTIYF
TRBJ2-3 | . | TRBV25-1 | CASSEAGLTDTQYF
TRBJ1-4 | . | TRBV15 | CATSTTATNEKLFF
TRBJ1-3 | . | TRBV15 | CATSRASRSGNTIYF
TRBJ1-1 | . | TRBV27 | CASGGREAFF
TRBJ2-7 | . | TRBV15 | CATSKTPSSYEQYF
TRBJ2-1 | . | TRBV28 | CASSSDNEQFF
TRBJ1-1 | TRBD1 | TRBV4-2 | CASSEPTGAIAEAFF
TRBJ2-5 | . | TRBV6-6 | CASSIRDTPGTQYF
TRBJ2-5 | . | TRBV5-8 | CASSYRGGQRTQYF
TRBJ2-3 | . | TRBV27 | CASSPTGYTDTQYF
TRBJ1-1 | . | TRBV28 | CASSPTRVMNTEAFF
TRBJ1-6 | TRBD1 | TRBV28 | CASSYRGVNSPLHF
TRBJ1-2 | . | TRBV28 | CASSDTGGGYTF
TRBJ2-7 | . | TRBV2 | CASSKGQPSYEQYF
TRBJ2-7 | . | TRBV11-2 | CASSSHTNRDEQYF
TRBJ1-1 | . | TRBV28 | CASSTPGGAEAFF
TRBJ1-6 | . | TRBV5-1 | CASSPWGRNPINSPLHF
TRBJ2-2 | . | TRBV7-2 | CASRLRSGTGELFF
TRBJ1-5 | . | TRBV5-1 | CASSLGSSNQPQHF
TRBJ1-5 | . | TRBV10-3 | CAISTDSPNQPQHF
TRBJ2-7 | TRBD1 | TRBV9 | CASSQQGAGSYEQYF
TRBJ1-6 | TRBD1 | TRBV19 | CASRADRGRNSPLHF
TRBJ1-6 | TRBD1 | TRBV28 | CASRHRGRLYSPLHF
TRBJ1-4 | . | TRBV13 | CASSLERDGGEKLFF
TRBJ1-2 | . | TRBV29-1 | CSVIGDGYTF
TRBJ1-2 | . | TRBV9 | CASSDLGSGQYYGYTF
TRBJ2-7 | . | TRBV11-2 | CASSLYRESSYEQYF
TRBJ2-7 | TRBD1 | TRBV28 | CASSPPPRQGQYF
TRBJ1-1 | . | TRBV9 | CASSSSGGTTEAFF
TRBJ2-7 | TRBD1 | TRBV11-2 | CASSALTGYEQYF
TRBJ1-2 | . | TRBV27 | CASSPRESYGYTF
TRBJ2-1 | TRBD1 | TRBV10-3 | CAISPDRGRANEQFF